The sequence of this T cell receptor beta chain was determined in a study of beta chain features in type 1 diabetes. In this sample, this clone turned up a few times. Its antigen is unknown. This sample includes further DNA sequences coding for the same CDR3. Regarding the study as a whole: The study left unresolved whether HLA type influences TCRB rearrangement. For patients, the naive, central memory and Treg TCRB repertoires appeared more alike than for healthy donors.

Germline values: CDR1 SGDLS, CDR2 YYNGEE. The CDR3 spans 13 residues. Trimming removed 0 bases from V and 2 bases from J, with 3 bases in between. CD45RO/CCR7/CD25/CD127/CD95/CD27 sorting isolated CD4+ naive, central memory, regulatory and stem cell-like memory cells. Reverse transcribing all isolated RNA meant expressed TCRB transcripts were sequenced. Profiled with immunoSEQ multiplex PCR; TCRdb holds only in-frame clones, not every one. This table has 900,000 or so clones, roughly a sixth appearing once. Specimen: naive CD4+ T cells from blood. This chain joins TRBV9 and TRBJ2-1; D gene uncertain. This TCR derives from a woman between 18 and 29 years old in good health. The CDR3, as DNA: TGTGCCAGCAGCGTAGGAACCTACAATGAGCAGTTCTTC. This sequence encodes CASSVGTYNEQFF.